One and the same sample provided the 15 T cell receptor beta chains below, sequenced in a study of CD8+ T cells in alopecia areata. The authors extracted RNA and reverse transcribed it into cDNA as the sequencing template. This table comes from immunoSEQ multiplex PCR, and its TCRdb copy is limited to in-frame clones, with some not included. The sample consists of about 180,000 clones, roughly half of them appearing once. As to treatment: oral pan-JAK inhibitor, 5-10 mg twice daily. The sample in question was CD8+ T cells sorted from blood, obtained between weeks 51 and 54, from a patient treated with tofacitinib. These receptors were obtained from a human donor with alopecia areata.

The gene calls are TRBV29-1 and TRBJ1-1, with D uncertain. With 1 base removed from V and 4 bases from J, the gap between germline ends came to 7 bases. This CDR3 has 12 residues. Germline V gene data show CDR1 as SQVTM and CDR2 as ANQGSEA. DNA of the CDR3: TGCAGCGTTGAAGGGGGAGGCACTGAAGCTTTCTTT. Protein product: CSVEGGGTEAFF.

The chain uses TRBV6-5 and TRBJ1-2; D possibly corresponds to TRBD1 (5 bases). V lost 0 bases, J lost 4 bases, and 12 bases lay in between. Germline assignment: CDR1 MNHEY and CDR2 SVGAGI. The CDR3 covers 15 residues. The CDR3 DNA follows: TGTGCCAGCAGTTACTCACCCGACAGCATCTATGGCTACACCTTC. It is translated as CASSYSPDSIYGYTF.

The chain uses TRBV4-3 and TRBJ2-1; 9 bases fit TRBD2. Losses at the gene ends were 4 bases for V and 4 bases for J; bases not matched to a gene: 11. The germline CDR1 and CDR2 sequences are LGHNA and YSLEER. The CDR3 sequence is 17 residues long. The CDR3 DNA reads TGCGCCAGCAGCCTTTTCTGGGCGGGGGGGTTGTACAATGAGCAGTTCTTC. This codes for CASSLFWAGGLYNEQFF.

CDR3 sequence (DNA): TGCAGCGTTGAAAGGGGGCCCCCCTCCTACAATGAGCAGTTCTTC. Translating gives CSVERGPPSYNEQFF. The V call is TRBV29-1, the J call TRBJ2-1; 7 bases line up with TRBD1. CDR1 and CDR2 (germline): SQVTM, ANQGSEA. The CDR3 runs 15 residues. The J segment lost 0 bases and the V segment lost 2 bases, leaving 4 bases of the junction unmatched.

The chain carries TRBV2 and TRBJ2-1; 11 bases are shared with TRBD1. CDR3 size: 16 residues. Trimming cost V 5 bases and J 5 bases; bases outside gene matches: 8. Germline V lookup: CDR1 SNHLY, CDR2 FYNNEI. The CDR3 is CASSSMGDRGNNEQFF. The CDR3 DNA follows: TGTGCCAGCAGTTCCATGGGGGACAGGGGGAACAATGAGCAGTTCTTC.

This chain joins TRBV7-3 and TRBJ2-3, with D tentatively TRBD2 (6 bases). Germline V gene sequence: CDR1 SGHTA, CDR2 FQGTGA. The germline V and J ends were trimmed by 5 bases and 8 bases, with 8 bases remaining between them. The CDR3 is made up of 11 amino acids. The CDR3 nucleotides read TGTGCCAGCAGCCGGGACTCTACGCAGTATTTT. Translating gives CASSRDSTQYF.

The rearrangement links TRBV7-9 to TRBJ2-2; TRBD1 agrees at 9 bases. Germline CDR1 reads SEHNR; CDR2 reads FQNEAQ (reference sequence). The CDR3 consists of 15 residues. After removal of 5 bases from V and 7 bases from J, the junction contained 8 bases not matched to a gene. As DNA, the CDR3 is TGTGCCAGCAGCGCACCGGGACAGGGCCTCGGGGAGCTGTTTTTT. As protein: CASSAPGQGLGELFF.

As regards this clone: Other DNA sequences in this specimen translate into the identical CDR3. J is TRBJ2-7 and V is TRBV20-1, with D hard to call. The V and J ends lost 6 bases and 1 base respectively, with 4 bases between them. This CDR3 spans 10 amino acids. CDR1 and CDR2 from the germline V gene are DFQATT and SNEGSKA (reference sequence). In nucleotides, the CDR3 is TGCAGTGCCCTTTCCTACGAGCAGTACTTC. Translated, it gives CSALSYEQYF.

The V gene is TRBV2, the J gene TRBJ2-6; unclear D gene. Per the germline V gene, CDR1 is SNHLY and CDR2 is FYNNEI. The CDR3 length is 14 residues. The V gene lost 5 bases and the J gene lost 0 bases, with 5 bases spanning the gap. The CDR3 bases are TGTGCCAGCAGTCTCAGCTCTGGGGCCAACGTCCTGACTTTC. It is translated as CASSLSSGANVLTF.

The rearrangement uses TRBV5-1 and TRBJ2-1; D may correspond to TRBD1 or TRBD2 (5 bases each). V was clipped by 4 bases and J by 6 bases, with 5 bases between them. The CDR3 is 11 amino acids. CDR1 and CDR2 (germline): SGHRS, YFSETQ. The CDR3 here is CASSGGNEQFF. The DNA for the CDR3 is TGCGCCAGCAGCGGGGGCAATGAGCAGTTCTTC.

The rearrangement links TRBV29-1 to TRBJ2-5; possibly TRBD2 for D (6 bases). The CDR3 runs to 14 residues. V was pared by 0 bases and J by 4 bases, with 12 bases between. The germline V gene encodes CDR1 SQVTM and CDR2 ANQGSEA. CDR3 sequence (DNA): TGCAGCGTTGAAGATCTTGGGGGGACAGAGACCCAGTACTTC. It yields the protein CSVEDLGGTETQYF.

The V gene is TRBV5-1, the J gene TRBJ2-3; possible D gene TRBD2, 5 bases. Per the germline V gene, CDR1 is SGHRS and CDR2 is YFSETQ. V was shortened by 3 bases and J by 2 bases, with 19 bases between the two germline ends. The CDR3 spans 17 residues. The CDR3 region has the DNA TGCGCCAGCAGCTCGCGCCGGGGTAGCGAGATCACAGATACGCAGTATTTT. Translation: CASSSRRGSEITDTQYF.

The V and J genes are TRBV11-3 and TRBJ2-2, with D hard to call. Germline loops: CDR1 SGHNT, CDR2 YENEEA. V lost 2 bases to trimming and J lost 1 base, with 2 bases between them. The CDR3 spans 13 residues. The CDR3 spells CASSLQNTGELFF. The CDR3 nucleotides read TGTGCCAGCAGCTTACAGAACACCGGGGAGCTGTTTTTT.

This chain links TRBV27 with TRBJ1-5; 7 bases match TRBD1. V lost 2 bases to trimming and J lost 0 bases; unmatched junction nucleotides: 7. The length of the CDR3 is 17 residues. The V gene's germline CDR1 is MNHEY and CDR2 SMNVEV (reference sequence). CDR3 DNA: TGTGCCAGCAGTTTAAGCCACGGGACAGTTAGCAATCAGCCCCAGCATTTT. This translates into CASSLSHGTVSNQPQHF.

This clone was counted a single time. V and J are TRBV4-2 and TRBJ1-1; 7 bases line up with TRBD1. CDR1 and CDR2 (germline): LGHNA, YNFKEQ. The CDR3 is 15 amino acids. The ends lost 0 bases at V and 6 bases at J; junction bases unmatched: 7. The CDR3 loop reads CASSQDREGGSEAFF. CDR3 DNA sequence: TGTGCCAGCAGCCAAGACAGGGAAGGGGGCTCTGAAGCTTTCTTT.